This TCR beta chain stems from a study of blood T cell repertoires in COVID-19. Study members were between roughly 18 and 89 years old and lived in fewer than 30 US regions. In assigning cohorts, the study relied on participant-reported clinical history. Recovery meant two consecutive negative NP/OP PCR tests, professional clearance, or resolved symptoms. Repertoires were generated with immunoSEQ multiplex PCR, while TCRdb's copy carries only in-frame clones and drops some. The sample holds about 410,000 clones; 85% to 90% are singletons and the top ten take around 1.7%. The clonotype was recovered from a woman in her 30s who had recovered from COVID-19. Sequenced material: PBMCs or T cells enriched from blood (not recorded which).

This CDR3 is CASSLGQTPTTGYTF. The CDR3 coding sequence is TGTGCCAGCAGCTTAGGACAGACCCCCACCACTGGCTACACCTTC. The V gene is TRBV7-6, the J gene TRBJ1-2; D perhaps matches TRBD1 (5 bases). The germline gives CDR1 SGHVS, CDR2 FNYEAQ. Trimming took 1 base from V and 7 from J, leaving 16 bases between them. CDR3 length: 15 residues.